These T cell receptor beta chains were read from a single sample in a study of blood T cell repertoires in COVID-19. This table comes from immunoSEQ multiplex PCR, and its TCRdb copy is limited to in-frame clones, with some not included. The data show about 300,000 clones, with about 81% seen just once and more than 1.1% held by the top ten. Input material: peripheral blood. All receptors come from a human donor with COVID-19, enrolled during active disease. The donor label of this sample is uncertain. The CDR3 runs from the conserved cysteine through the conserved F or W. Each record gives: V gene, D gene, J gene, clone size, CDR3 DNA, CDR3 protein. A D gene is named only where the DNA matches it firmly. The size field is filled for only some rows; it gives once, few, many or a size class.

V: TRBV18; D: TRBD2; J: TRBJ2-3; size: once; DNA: TGTGCCAGCTCACCAAGGGCTAGCGGGAGCACAGATACGCAGTATTTT; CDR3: CASSPRASGSTDTQYF
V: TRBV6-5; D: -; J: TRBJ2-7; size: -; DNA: TGTGCCAGCAGAAGACAGGTTCCTTCCTACGAGCAGTACTTC; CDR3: CASRRQVPSYEQYF
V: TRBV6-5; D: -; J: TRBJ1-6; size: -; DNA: TGTGCCAGCAGCCTGGGCAGCTCCTATAATTCACCCCTCCACTTT; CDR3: CASSLGSSYNSPLHF
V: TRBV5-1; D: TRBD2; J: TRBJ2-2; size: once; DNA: TGCGCCAGCAGCATAGGACTAGGTAACACCGGGGAGCTGTTTTTT; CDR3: CASSIGLGNTGELFF
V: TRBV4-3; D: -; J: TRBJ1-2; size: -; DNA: TGCGCCAGCAGCCAAAACCGGGACACCTATGGCTACACCTTC; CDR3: CASSQNRDTYGYTF
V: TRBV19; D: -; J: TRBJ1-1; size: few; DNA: TGTGCCAGTAGTGTCCCAACAGAGCTCACTGAAGCTTTCTTT; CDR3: CASSVPTELTEAFF
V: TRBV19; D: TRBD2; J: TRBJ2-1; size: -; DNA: TGTGCCAGTGAAGGCGGGAGGGCCATCGGTGAGCAGTTCTTC; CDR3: CASEGGRAIGEQFF
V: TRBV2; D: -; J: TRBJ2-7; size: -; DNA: TGTGCCAGCAGTGAAGTGAGAGAGCAGTACTTC; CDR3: CASSEVREQYF
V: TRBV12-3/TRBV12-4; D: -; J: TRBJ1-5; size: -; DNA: TGTGCCAGCAGTTTACGGGCGGGTCAGCCCCAGCATTTT; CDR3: CASSLRAGQPQHF
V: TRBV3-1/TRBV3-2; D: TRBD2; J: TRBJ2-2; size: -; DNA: TGTGCCAGCAGCGACGGGAGGTCGAACACCGGGGAGCTGTTTTTT; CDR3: CASSDGRSNTGELFF
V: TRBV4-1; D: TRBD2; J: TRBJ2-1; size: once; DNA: TGCGCCAGCAGCCAAGCCCCTAGCGGGGTTTACAATGAGCAGTTCTTC; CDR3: CASSQAPSGVYNEQFF
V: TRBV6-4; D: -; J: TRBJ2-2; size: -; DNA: TGTGCCAGCAGTCGACTCCTGAACACCGGGGAGCTGTTTTTT; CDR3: CASSRLLNTGELFF
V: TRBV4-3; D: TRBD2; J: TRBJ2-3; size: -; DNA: TGCGCCAGCAGCCAGGGATGGGGGCCCACAAGCGGGGGGAGCACAGATACGCAGTATTTT; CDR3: CASSQGWGPTSGGSTDTQYF
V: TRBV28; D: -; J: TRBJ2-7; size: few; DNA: TGTGCCAGCAAGCCGACAGGCTACGAGCAGTACTTC; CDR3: CASKPTGYEQYF
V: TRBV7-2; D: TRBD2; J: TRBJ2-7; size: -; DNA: TGTGCCAGCAGCTTGACTAGCGTATACGAGCAGTACTTC; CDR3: CASSLTSVYEQYF
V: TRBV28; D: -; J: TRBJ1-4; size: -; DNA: TGTGCCAGCAGTCAAGCGATCGAAGGGGATGAAAAACTGTTTTTT; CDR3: CASSQAIEGDEKLFF
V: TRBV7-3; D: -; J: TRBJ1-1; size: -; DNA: TGTGCCAGCAGCGAGCGGGACACGGGAGAAGGTGAAGCTTTCTTT; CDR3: CASSERDTGEGEAFF
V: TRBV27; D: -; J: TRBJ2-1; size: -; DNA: TGTGCCAGCAGTTTAGGGGCATTTCCCTACAATGAGCAGTTCTTC; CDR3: CASSLGAFPYNEQFF
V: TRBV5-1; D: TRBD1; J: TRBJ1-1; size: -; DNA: TGCGCCAGCAATGGTGGGACAGGGAACACTGAAGCTTTCTTT; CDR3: CASNGGTGNTEAFF
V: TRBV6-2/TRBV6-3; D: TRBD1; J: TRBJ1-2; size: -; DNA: TGTGCCAGCAGTCACCCCCCAGGGGGCTATGGCTACACCTTC; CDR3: CASSHPPGGYGYTF
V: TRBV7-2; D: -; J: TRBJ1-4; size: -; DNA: TGTGCCAGCAGCTTAGGTTCAGGGGACGAAGAAAAACTGTTTTTT; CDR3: CASSLGSGDEEKLFF
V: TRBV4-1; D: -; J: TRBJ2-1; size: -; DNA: TGCGCCAGCAGCCAAGGGCGGGGAGCGAGGGGCTCCTACAATGAGCAGTTCTTC; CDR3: CASSQGRGARGSYNEQFF
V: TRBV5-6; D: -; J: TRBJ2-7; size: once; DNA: TGTGCCAGCAGCTTCGATATGACAGGCTCCTACGAGCAGTACTTC; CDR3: CASSFDMTGSYEQYF
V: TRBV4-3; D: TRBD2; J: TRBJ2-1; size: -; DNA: TGCGCCAGCAGCCAAGTGGCGGGACTAGCGTACTACAATGAGCAGTTCTTC; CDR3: CASSQVAGLAYYNEQFF
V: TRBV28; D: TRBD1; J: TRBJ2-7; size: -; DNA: TGTGCCAGCAGGGGTCGGACAGGGGACGACGAGCAGTACTTC; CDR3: CASRGRTGDDEQYF
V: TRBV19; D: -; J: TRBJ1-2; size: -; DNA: TGTGCCAGTAGTATTCGGCAGGGAGGCTATGGCTACACCTTC; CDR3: CASSIRQGGYGYTF
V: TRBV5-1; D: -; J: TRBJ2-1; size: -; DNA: TGCGCCAGCAGCTTGGATGTCAGCAATGAGCAGTTCTTC; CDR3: CASSLDVSNEQFF
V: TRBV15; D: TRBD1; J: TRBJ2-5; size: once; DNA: TGTGCCACCAGCAGAGATCGACAGGGACAGACCCAGTACTTC; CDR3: CATSRDRQGQTQYF
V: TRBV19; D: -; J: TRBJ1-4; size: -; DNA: TGTGCCAGTAGTATAGAGTTGGGGGCTTTTGAAAAACTGTTTTTT; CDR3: CASSIELGAFEKLFF
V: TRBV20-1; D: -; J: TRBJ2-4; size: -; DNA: TGCAGTGCTAGTACATTCCGGGGCGGAGGGCTTCAGAGTTGGGGAAACATTCAGTACTTC; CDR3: CSASTFRGGGLQSWGNIQYF
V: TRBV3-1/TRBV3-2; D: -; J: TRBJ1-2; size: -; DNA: TGTGCCAGCAGCCGGGGAGGTTCAGGGCTTTATGGCTACACCTTC; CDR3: CASSRGGSGLYGYTF
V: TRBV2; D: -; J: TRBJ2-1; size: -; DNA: TGTGCCAGCAGTTTGAGCTCCTACAATGAGCAGTTCTTC; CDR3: CASSLSSYNEQFF
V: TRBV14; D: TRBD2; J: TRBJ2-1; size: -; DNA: TGTGCCAGCAGCCAAGATTGGCCGGGACTAGCGTTCCCGTCCTACAATGAGCAGTTCTTC; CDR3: CASSQDWPGLAFPSYNEQFF
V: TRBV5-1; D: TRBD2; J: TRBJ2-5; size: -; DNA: TGCGCCAGCAGCTCCGGACTAGCGGAGTGGGAGACCCAGTACTTC; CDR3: CASSSGLAEWETQYF
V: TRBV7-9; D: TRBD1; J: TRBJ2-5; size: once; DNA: TGTGCCAGCAGCTTAGCGCAGGGGGCAGAGACCCAGTACTTC; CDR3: CASSLAQGAETQYF